The 11 T cell receptor beta chains below come from one sample, sequenced in a study of blood T cells in healthy people across ages. Alongside a J-beta primer mix, a sample-barcoded 5' primer served in a second PCR lasting roughly 6 to 12 cycles. Using its own MiXCR run on the 5' RACE reads, TCRdb lists one record per CDR3 protein. The data show 650,000 to 900,000 distinct CDR3 sequences, 62% seen once. Sequencing used blood. Receptor source: a man aged 25-45 years in good health.

This clonotype was picked up a small number of times. This sequence joins TRBV7-3 and TRBJ2-1; the D gene is possibly TRBD1 (6 bases). CDR3 length: 16 amino acids. V lost 1 base and J 7 bases, leaving 17 bases between the germline ends. Germline-derived CDR1 and CDR2 are SGHTA and FQGTGA. In DNA form, the CDR3 reads TGTGCCAGCAGCTTAATGGTTACAGGTACAGGGAATGAGCAGTTCTTC. This translates into CASSLMVTGTGNEQFF. Complete variable domain (other parts from reference TRBV7-3 and TRBJ2-1): GAGVSQTPSNKVTEKGKYVELRCDPISGHTALYWYRQSLGQGPEFLIYFQGTGAADDSGLPNDRFFAVRPEGSVSTLKIQRTERGDSAVYLCASSLMVTGTGNEQFFGPGTRLTVL.

CDR3 region: CASSFTGGTGSNEQFF. CDR3 sequence (DNA): TGTGCCAGCAGTTTTACCGGCGGGACAGGGTCGAATGAGCAGTTCTTC. The J gene is TRBJ2-1, the V gene TRBV12-3 or TRBV12-4; 9 nucleotides align to TRBD1. J was trimmed by 7 bases and V by 3 bases; bases with no gene match: 10. The CDR3 is 16 amino acids.

The chain combines TRBV29-1 with TRBJ2-1; TRBD2 agrees at 12 bases. J lost 0 bases, V lost 7 bases, and 10 bases had no gene match. The germline CDR1 and CDR2 sequences are SQVTM and ANQGSEA. There are 17 residues in the CDR3. The CDR3 bases are TGCAGCGCCTCTGGGACTAGCGGGCGTAGCTCCTACAATGAGCAGTTCTTC. Its translation: CSASGTSGRSSYNEQFF.

This sequence joins TRBV7-2 and TRBJ2-3; D is ambiguous. Deletions cut 3 bases from V and 2 bases from J, with 9 bases between. This CDR3 contains 14 residues. Per the germline V gene, CDR1 is SGHTA and CDR2 is FQGNSA. CDR3 sequence (DNA): TGTGCCAGCAGCTTGGTGAAGGCCACAGATACGCAGTATTTT. Protein sequence: CASSLVKATDTQYF.

V is TRBV29-1 and J is TRBJ2-7; D ambiguous. Germline V gene data show CDR1 as SQVTM and CDR2 as ANQGSEA. V gave up 0 bases and J gave up 3 bases, with 9 bases separating them. This CDR3 region has 13 residues. The CDR3 bases are TGCAGCGTTGAAGATCCCCCCAACTACGAGCAGTACTTC. Encoded protein: CSVEDPPNYEQYF.

Only a few counts were recorded for this clonotype. This rearrangement joins TRBV20-1 to TRBJ2-7; TRBD2 matches at 12 bases. The length of the CDR3 is 16 residues. V lost 6 bases and J lost 3; bases outside the gene matches: 12. CDR1 and CDR2 (germline): DFQATT, SNEGSKA (reference sequence). In DNA form, the CDR3 reads TGCAGTGCAGGGGGAGAACTAGCGGGGGGCCACTACGAGCAGTACTTC. This sequence encodes CSAGGELAGGHYEQYF.

This clonotype was seen more than once but under ten times. The chain has TRBV4-2 and TRBJ2-3; 8 bases agree with TRBD2. Germline V CDR1 and CDR2: LGHNA, YNFKEQ. CDR3 length equals 15 residues. After removal of 0 bases from V and 9 bases from J, the junction contained 8 bases not matched to a gene. The CDR3 nucleotides read TGTGCCAGCAGCCAAGATTCCGGCGGGGGGATAACGCAGTATTTT. Its protein product is CASSQDSGGGITQYF.

The table lists this clonotype with a few counts. The chain links TRBV28 to TRBJ2-1, with D possibly being TRBD2 (5 bases). V was trimmed by 5 bases and J by 8 bases, leaving 22 bases between them. This CDR3 is 16 amino acids long. Germline CDR1 MDHEN, CDR2 SYDVKM. The CDR3 DNA follows: TGTGCCAGCAGTCCCTGGGGTTGGGAGCCTAGGGATGAGCAGTTCTTC. Its protein product is CASSPWGWEPRDEQFF.

Details on this clonotype: One junction end does not reproduce the germline sequence, and a read error may be involved. The rearrangement uses TRBV9 and TRBJ2-3; D gene ambiguous. Germline V gives CDR1 SGDLS, CDR2 YYNGEE. The CDR3 has 14 residues. The CDR3 here is CAGSVSRTTDTQYF. CDR3 in DNA: TGTGCCGGCAGCGTTTCAAGGACCACAGATACACAGTATTTT.

This clonotype was seen a handful of times. The chain recombines TRBV12-3 or TRBV12-4 with TRBJ2-1, with D maybe TRBD1 (6 bases). This CDR3 region has 14 residues. With 6 bases removed from V and 5 bases from J, the gap between germline ends came to 14 bases. In nucleotides, the CDR3 is TGTGCCAGCAGACAACAGGGTTCCCACAATGAGCAGTTCTTC. Protein product: CASRQQGSHNEQFF.

The chain is built from TRBV29-1 and TRBJ2-1, with 8 bases aligning to TRBD2. Germline CDR1 and CDR2: SQVTM and ANQGSEA. The CDR3 is made up of 16 amino acids. V lost 0 bases and J lost 7; bases outside the gene matches: 11. CDR3 in DNA: TGCAGCGTTGAAGATCCAGTTTCGCGGGAGGTGAATGAGCAGTTCTTC. This codes for CSVEDPVSREVNEQFF.